The clone carrying this TCR beta chain was counted only a few times. The CDR3 length is 12 residues. V lost 4 bases to trimming and J lost 7 bases, with 8 bases between them. Per germline, CDR1 SGHNT and CDR2 YYREEE (reference sequence). This record belongs to a study of cytotoxic CD8 clonotypes in ibrutinib-treated CLL. TCRdb keeps only in-frame clones here, not all; method: immunoSEQ multiplex PCR. Of 70,000 to 85,000 clones in the sample, over 75% were seen once. The gene calls are TRBV5-4 and TRBJ2-2, with no clear D. This sequence originates from a human donor with chronic lymphocytic leukemia. Specimen: PBMCs, collected at disease progression, from a patient treated with ibrutinib. CDR3 sequence (DNA): TGTGCCAGCAGCCCCGCCCACGGGGAGCTGTTTTTT. This gives the protein CASSPAHGELFF.